The 16 T cell receptor beta chains listed next were all sequenced from one sample in a study of siplizumab effects on memory and regulatory T cells. Method: immunoSEQ multiplex PCR; TCRdb's copy keeps in-frame clones and lacks some. This table has over 60,000 clones, roughly 89% appearing once. Material for sequencing was CD8+ T cells sorted from blood. The receptors shown here come from a human donor in good health.

This chain links TRBV19 with TRBJ2-1; TRBD1 agrees at 7 bases. This CDR3 region has 15 residues. Germline CDR1 is LNHDA and CDR2 is SQIVND (reference sequence). J lost 0 bases, V lost 3 bases, and 2 bases had no gene match. CDR3 DNA: TGTGCCAGTAGTATCTCAGGGGGCTCCTACAATGAGCAGTTCTTC. Encoded protein: CASSISGGSYNEQFF.

The chain carries TRBV7-6 and TRBJ2-5; D not certain. V was shortened by 0 bases and J by 0 bases, with 5 bases between the two germline ends. This CDR3 has 14 amino acids. The V gene's germline CDR1 is SGHVS and CDR2 FNYEAQ. The CDR3 nucleotides are TGTGCCAGCAGCTTAGCAGGGAACCAAGAGACCCAGTACTTC. Protein product: CASSLAGNQETQYF.

The J gene is TRBJ2-4, the V gene TRBV19; D gene unclear. This CDR3 has 14 amino acids. Between the trimmed V and J ends, which lost 5 bases and 0 bases, there was a span of 8 bases. CDR1 is LNHDA, CDR2 SQIVND, per germline (reference sequence). CDR3 nucleotides: TGTGCCAGTAGTCTGAGTCTAGCCAAAAACATTCAGTACTTC. This codes for CASSLSLAKNIQYF.

Notes on this clone: Germline and junction disagree at one end, which may indicate a read error. The CDR3, as DNA: TGTGCCGGCAGCTTGAGGCAGTTTAATGAGCAGTTCTTC. The encoded protein is CAGSLRQFNEQFF. The chain recombines TRBV5-4 with TRBJ2-1, with no clear D. This CDR3 region has 13 residues. Germline values: CDR1 SGHNT, CDR2 YYREEE (reference sequence). Full variable domain (outside the CDR3, taken from reference TRBV5-4 and TRBJ2-1): ETGVTQSPTHLIKTRGQQVTLRCSSQSGHNTVSWYQQALGQGPQFIFQYYREEENGRGNFPPRFSGLQFPNYSSELNVNALELDDSALYLCAGSLRQFNEQFFGPGTRLTVL.

The V call is TRBV6-5, the J call TRBJ2-5; a weak D match, TRBD1 (6 bases). The CDR3 is 14 residues long. Deletions cut 3 bases from V and 3 bases from J, with 11 bases between. Germline V gene lookup returns CDR1 MNHEY and CDR2 SVGAGI. CDR3 amino acids: CASSYFGQKETQYF. The CDR3 nucleotides read TGTGCCAGCAGTTATTTCGGACAGAAAGAGACCCAGTACTTC.

This clone was counted once. CDR3 bases: TGTGCCAGCAGTATCCACCGGGGGTGGGCCAAAAACATTCAGTACTTC. It encodes CASSIHRGWAKNIQYF. This sequence joins TRBV21-1 and TRBJ2-4; TRBD2, as called in the table, went unchecked against the DNA. TRBV21-1 is a known pseudogene. There are 16 residues in the CDR3.

J is TRBJ1-1 and V is TRBV5-1; no clear D gene. The CDR3 is 14 residues long. Germline V gives CDR1 SGHRS, CDR2 YFSETQ. V lost 0 bases to trimming and J lost 0 bases, with 6 bases between them. The CDR3 loop is CASSLEQLNTEAFF. The CDR3, as DNA: TGCGCCAGCAGCTTGGAACAGCTGAACACTGAAGCTTTCTTT.

The chain carries TRBV19 and TRBJ2-1; D gene ambiguous. CDR1 is LNHDA and CDR2 is SQIVND in the germline V gene (reference sequence). V was trimmed by 5 bases and J by 8 bases, leaving 16 bases between them. This CDR3 spans 14 amino acids. CDR3 region: CASSAVVSSYEQFF. CDR3 nucleotide sequence: TGTGCCAGTAGTGCCGTCGTATCGTCCTATGAGCAGTTCTTC. The complete variable domain, with remaining parts taken from reference TRBV19 and TRBJ2-1, reads DGGITQSPKYLFRKEGQNVTLSCEQNLNHDAMYWYRQDPGQGLRLIYYSQIVNDFQKGDIAEGYSVSREKKESFPLTVTSAQKNPTAFYLCASSAVVSSYEQFFGPGTRLTVL.

The chain joins TRBV7-9 to TRBJ1-2; a possible D gene is TRBD1 (5 bases). The CDR3 covers 13 residues. The V gene lost 5 bases and the J gene lost 3 bases, with 10 bases spanning the gap. The V gene's germline CDR1 is SEHNR and CDR2 FQNEAQ (reference sequence). The CDR3 region is CASSVDRDYGYTF. For the CDR3, the DNA is TGTGCCAGCAGCGTAGACAGAGACTATGGCTACACCTTC.

The chain carries TRBV4-1 and TRBJ1-3; weak D call: TRBD1 (5 bases). From germline, CDR1 is MGHRA and CDR2 YSYEKL. CDR3 length equals 17 residues. The germline V and J ends were trimmed by 0 bases and 2 bases, with 14 bases remaining between them. This CDR3 is CASSQDGSGHPGNTIYF. The CDR3 DNA reads as TGCGCCAGCAGCCAAGATGGGTCAGGGCATCCTGGAAACACCATATATTTT.

The CDR3 DNA reads as TGTGCCAGCAGTTTGTCCAGAAACAATGAGCAGTTCTTC. This translates into CASSLSRNNEQFF. The chain carries TRBV27 and TRBJ2-1; D is undetermined. The CDR3 totals 13 residues. V dropped 3 bases and J dropped 5 bases, with 8 bases sitting between them. Germline-derived CDR1 and CDR2 are MNHEY and SMNVEV (reference sequence).

CDR3 amino acids: CASSPGSSYNEQFF. CDR3 bases: TGTGCCAGCAGCCCGGGTAGCTCCTACAATGAGCAGTTCTTC. The chain links TRBV28 to TRBJ2-1; D unresolved. This CDR3 spans 14 amino acids. CDR1 is MDHEN and CDR2 is SYDVKM in the germline V gene. The V and J ends lost 6 bases and 0 bases respectively, with 9 bases between them.

This clone has just one count. CDR3 in DNA: TGTGCCAGCAGCTGGGGTGCGGGGGGCCAAGAGACCCAGTACTTC. Amino acids: CASSWGAGGQETQYF. V usage is TRBV7-8 and J usage is TRBJ2-5, with 8 positions matching TRBD2. There are 15 residues in the CDR3. Germline assignment: CDR1 SGHVS and CDR2 FQNEAQ. Trimming removed 4 bases from V and 1 base from J; junction bases left unmatched: 5. Combining the CDR3 with reference TRBV7-8 and TRBJ2-5 gives the whole variable domain GAGVSQSPRYKVAKRGQDVALRCDPISGHVSLFWYQQALGQGPEFLTYFQNEAQLDKSGLPSDRFFAERPEGSVSTLKIQRTQQEDSAVYLCASSWGAGGQETQYFGPGTRLLVL.

This chain links TRBV6-5 with TRBJ2-2; D unclear. This CDR3 is built from 16 residues. V lost 1 base and J lost 1, with 10 bases in between. CDR1 is MNHEY and CDR2 is SVGAGI in the germline V gene. The CDR3 nucleotides read TGTGCCAGCAGTTACTTGGCACGTGGGAACACCGGGGAGCTGTTTTTT. It codes for CASSYLARGNTGELFF.

The V call is TRBV7-6, the J call TRBJ1-5; D gene ambiguous. The germline V and J ends were trimmed by 0 bases and 7 bases, with 7 bases remaining between them. This CDR3 is 13 amino acids long. From germline, CDR1 is SGHVS and CDR2 FNYEAQ. CDR3 DNA sequence: TGTGCCAGCAGCTTAGCGGAAACCCAGCCCCAGCATTTT. This translates into CASSLAETQPQHF.

The chain has TRBV14 and TRBJ1-1, with D tentatively TRBD1 (6 bases). CDR1 is SGHDN and CDR2 is FVKESK in the germline V gene. CDR3 length: 14 amino acids. The V and J ends lost 2 bases and 0 bases respectively, with 7 bases between them. The CDR3 sequence: CASSQTGMNTEAFF. The CDR3 DNA sequence: TGTGCCAGCAGCCAAACAGGGATGAACACTGAAGCTTTCTTT.